This T cell receptor (beta chain) appears in the sequencing data of a study of blood T cell repertoires in COVID-19 (TCRdb year 2020). Broadly, across the study: The collaborator samples originated in the United States, Italy and Spain and spanned the acute and convalescent phases of COVID-19. The prospective study material was composed of cDNA or gDNA derived from T cells, B-cell-depleted T cells, or PBMCs. Subjects who had been exposed to COVID-19, were actively infected with it, or had recovered from it provided the deeply sampled blood TCRbeta repertoires that made up the dataset. A freely available public database, intended as a resource for researchers studying the immune response to SARS-CoV-2, is where the repertoires were released. The samples were drawn from two sources: the first 160 participants of the ongoing ImmuneRACE study, and over 1,000 subjects contributed by 6 global collaborators. Nearly every sample came with metadata listing a de-identified subject ID, COVID-19 status, age in years and sex. Where available, HLA class I and class II types were taken from metadata supplied by the sample provider and were not determined by assay-based typing. Results the study describes overall, beyond this receptor: How much clinical and demographic metadata was included differed by source and by participant, and the metadata was provided uncurated.

The immunoSEQ Assay, a bias-controlled multiplex PCR, was used to amplify TCRbeta CDR3 regions from genomic DNA. The authors processed their data as follows. The number of nucleated cells in each sample was estimated by amplification of reference gene primers within the assay. To quantify the absolute abundance of each unique TCRbeta CDR3 rearrangement, sequence reads were collapsed and filtered. Productive Simpson clonality was computed per sample as the square root of Simpson's diversity index over productive rearrangements. TCRdb mirrors the immuneACCESS table, restricted to in-frame sequences. Some clones are absent from its copies; in checked studies, under half trace to an unresolved V gene, and the reason for the others is unknown. Clone size and V and J calls were adopted from that table, with D and trimming inferred from the DNA. Within this sample are about 160,000 clones, with 78% of them counted one time only. The ten largest clones capture about 15% of the sample.

Each collaborating institution followed its own protocols to collect whole blood in K2EDTA tubes. For TCRbeta analysis, collaborators shipped samples as frozen whole blood, isolated PBMCs, or DNA extracted from either of those sample types. This clone was picked up a small number of times. No cognate antigen has been identified for it. No much larger clone is present one base from it, and per-base qualities are unavailable. CDR1 MNHEY and CDR2 SVGAGI are derived from the germline V gene. The CDR3 runs 15 residues from the cysteine to the phenylalanine. Just CDR3 DNA is preserved here, 45 bases in frame from base 1. V loses 1 base, J loses 6 bases, and the germline ends lie 15 bases apart.

The sample comprised peripheral blood. The receptor was derived from an elderly woman with acute or convalescent COVID-19. The rearranged segments are TRBV6-5 and TRBJ1-1; the D gene remains uncertain. The base sequence is TGTGCCAGCAGTTACTATTCTTCAGGTTTCGCTGAAGCTTTCTTT. This yields the protein CASSYYSSGFAEAFF.